Below, one T cell receptor (beta chain) is given with its context. These data are taken from a study of blood T cell repertoires in COVID-19. Looked up from germline, CDR1 is SGHTA and CDR2 is FQGNSA. The CDR3 consists of 18 residues. J gave up 1 base and V 5 bases, and 15 bases lay outside the gene matches. Membership in each cohort depended on participant-reported clinical history. Some clones are missing from TCRdb's copy, which holds only in-frame ones; the method was immunoSEQ multiplex PCR. Among tens of thousands of clones listed, about 82% were seen once. V usage is TRBV7-2 and J usage is TRBJ2-5; 8 nucleotides agree with TRBD1. The sequenced material came from PBMCs or T cells enriched from blood (not recorded which). The receptor comes from a woman between 40 and 50 years old with acute COVID-19. CDR3 in amino acids: CASSAQTGEWVGQETQYF. CDR3 nucleotide sequence: TGTGCCAGCAGCGCCCAGACAGGGGAATGGGTTGGCCAAGAGACCCAGTACTTC.